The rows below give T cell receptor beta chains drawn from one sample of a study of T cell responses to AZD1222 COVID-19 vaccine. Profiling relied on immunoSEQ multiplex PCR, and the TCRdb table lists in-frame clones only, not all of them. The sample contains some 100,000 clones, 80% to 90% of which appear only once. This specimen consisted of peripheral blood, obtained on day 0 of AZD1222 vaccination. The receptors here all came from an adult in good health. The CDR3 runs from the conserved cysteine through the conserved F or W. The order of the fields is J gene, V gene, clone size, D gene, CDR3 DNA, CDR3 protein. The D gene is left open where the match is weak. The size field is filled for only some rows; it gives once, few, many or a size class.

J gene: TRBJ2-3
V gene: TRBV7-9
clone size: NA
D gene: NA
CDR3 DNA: TGTGCCAGCAGCTTAGGGGGATCCGATACGCAGTATTTT
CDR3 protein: CASSLGGSDTQYF

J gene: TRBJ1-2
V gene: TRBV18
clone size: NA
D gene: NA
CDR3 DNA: TGTGCCAGCTCACCAAAAGAGGAGGGCCCTAAGGGGACCTTC
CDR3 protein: CASSPKEEGPKGTF

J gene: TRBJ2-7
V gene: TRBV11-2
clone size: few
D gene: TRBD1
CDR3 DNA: TGTGCCAGCAGCGGAGACAGGGGCAACGAGCAGTACTTC
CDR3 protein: CASSGDRGNEQYF

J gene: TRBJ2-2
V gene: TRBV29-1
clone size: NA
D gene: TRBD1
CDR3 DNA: TGCAGCGTAGGACAGGGGTCCCTTCGCTCCACCGGGGAGCTGTTTTTT
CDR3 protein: CSVGQGSLRSTGELFF

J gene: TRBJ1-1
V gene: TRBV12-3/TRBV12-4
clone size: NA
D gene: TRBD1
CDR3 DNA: TGTGCCAGCAGTTACGGAGGACAGGCTGAAGCTTTCTTT
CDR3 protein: CASSYGGQAEAFF

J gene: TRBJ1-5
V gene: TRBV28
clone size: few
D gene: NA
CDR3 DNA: TGTGCCAGCAGCGCCCCGGCCGATCAGCCCCAGCATTTT
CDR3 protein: CASSAPADQPQHF

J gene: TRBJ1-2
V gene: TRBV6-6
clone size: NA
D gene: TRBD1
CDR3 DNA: TGTGCCAGCAGCGACACCCGGGACAGGGGTTTTCGTGGCTACACCTTC
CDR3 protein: CASSDTRDRGFRGYTF

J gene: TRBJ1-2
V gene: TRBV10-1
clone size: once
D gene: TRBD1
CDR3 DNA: TGCGCCAGCAGTGAGAAGATCGAGCTTGGGACAGCGGACGGCTACACCTTC
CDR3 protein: CASSEKIELGTADGYTF

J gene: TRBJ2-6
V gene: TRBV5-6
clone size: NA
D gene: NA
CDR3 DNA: TGTGCCAGCAGCTTGTATAGCTCTGGGGCCAACGTCCTGACTTTC
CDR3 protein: CASSLYSSGANVLTF

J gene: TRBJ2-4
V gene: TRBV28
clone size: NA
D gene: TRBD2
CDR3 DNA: TGTGCCAGCATCCAGTCTAGCGGCAAAAACATTCAGTACTTC
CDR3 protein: CASIQSSGKNIQYF

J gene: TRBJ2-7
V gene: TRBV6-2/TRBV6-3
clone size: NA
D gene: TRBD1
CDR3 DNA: TGTGCCAGCAGTTACGACAGGGGGGCCTACGAGCAGTACTTC
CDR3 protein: CASSYDRGAYEQYF

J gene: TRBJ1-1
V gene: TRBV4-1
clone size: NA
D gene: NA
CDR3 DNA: TGCGCCAGCAGCCAAGCCAACAGGGTAGGGAACACTGAAGCTTTCTTT
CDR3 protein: CASSQANRVGNTEAFF

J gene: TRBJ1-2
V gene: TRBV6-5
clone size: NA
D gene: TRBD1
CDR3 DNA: TGTGCCAGCAAAGGACAGGTGGTTGACTATGGCTACACCTTC
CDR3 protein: CASKGQVVDYGYTF

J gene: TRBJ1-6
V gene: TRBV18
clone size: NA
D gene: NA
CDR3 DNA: TGTGCCAGCTCACCGGCAGACGCGACCCTTGGCTATTCACCCCTCCACTTT
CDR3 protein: CASSPADATLGYSPLHF

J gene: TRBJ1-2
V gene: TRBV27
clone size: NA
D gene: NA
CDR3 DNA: TGTGCCAGCAGTTTAAATTGGGAGGGCTATGGCTACACCTTC
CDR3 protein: CASSLNWEGYGYTF

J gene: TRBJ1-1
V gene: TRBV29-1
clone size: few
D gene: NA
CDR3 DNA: TGCAGCGTCCACCGGGGGGTCGGGACTGAAGCTTTCTTT
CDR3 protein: CSVHRGVGTEAFF

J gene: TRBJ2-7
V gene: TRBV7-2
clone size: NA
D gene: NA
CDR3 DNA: TGTGCCAGCAGCTTTTCCCCAGGGGCAGGGTCCAACGAGCAGTACTTC
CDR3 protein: CASSFSPGAGSNEQYF

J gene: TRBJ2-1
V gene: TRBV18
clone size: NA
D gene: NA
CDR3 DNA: TGTGCCAGCTCCCCCAGGGGAGGTGAGCAGTTCTTC
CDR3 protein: CASSPRGGEQFF

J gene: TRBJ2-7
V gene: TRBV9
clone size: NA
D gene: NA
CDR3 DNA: TGTGCCAGCAGCCCACGGGGCAGGAACGAGCAGTACTTC
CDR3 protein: CASSPRGRNEQYF

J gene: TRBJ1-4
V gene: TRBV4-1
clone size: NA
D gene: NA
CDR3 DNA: TGCGCCAGCAGCCAAGCTGCGGCACCGGGAAATGAAAAACTGTTTTTT
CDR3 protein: CASSQAAAPGNEKLFF

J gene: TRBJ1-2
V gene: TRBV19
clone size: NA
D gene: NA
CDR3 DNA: TGTGCCAGTAGTATTCCCGGGGGCGAAAGCTATGGCTACACCTTC
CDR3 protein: CASSIPGGESYGYTF

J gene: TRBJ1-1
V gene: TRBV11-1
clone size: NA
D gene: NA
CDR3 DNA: TGTGCCAGCAGCTTAGGCTGGGGAGACACTGAAGCTTTCTTT
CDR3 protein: CASSLGWGDTEAFF

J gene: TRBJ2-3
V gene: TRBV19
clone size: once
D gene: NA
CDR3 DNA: TGTGCCAGTAGTACTTCCACAGATACGCAGTATTTT
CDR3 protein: CASSTSTDTQYF

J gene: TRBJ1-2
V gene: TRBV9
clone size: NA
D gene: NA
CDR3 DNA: TGTGCCAGCAGCGGACGCTCGGACCGAGCTTATGGCTACACCTTC
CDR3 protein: CASSGRSDRAYGYTF

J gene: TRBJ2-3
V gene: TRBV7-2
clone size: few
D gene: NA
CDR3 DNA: TGTGCCAGCAGCCCGGGTTTCTCGGGCACCACAGATACGCAGTATTTT
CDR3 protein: CASSPGFSGTTDTQYF

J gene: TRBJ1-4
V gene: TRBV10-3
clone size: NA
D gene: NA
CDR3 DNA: TGTGCCATCAGTGAGTCTCTGGCTAATGAAAAACTGTTTTTT
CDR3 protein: CAISESLANEKLFF

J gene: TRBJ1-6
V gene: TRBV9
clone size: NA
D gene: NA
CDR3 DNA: TGTGCCAGCAGCCCACAAAGAACAGGGAATAATTCACCCCTCCACTTT
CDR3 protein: CASSPQRTGNNSPLHF

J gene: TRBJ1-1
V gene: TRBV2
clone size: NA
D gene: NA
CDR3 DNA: TGTGCCAGCAGTGAATGGTTGGAGAACACTGAAGCTTTCTTT
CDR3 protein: CASSEWLENTEAFF

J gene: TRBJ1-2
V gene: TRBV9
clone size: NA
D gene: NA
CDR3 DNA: TGTGCCAGCAGCTTGAGACGGACCTCTAACTATGGCTACACCTTC
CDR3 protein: CASSLRRTSNYGYTF

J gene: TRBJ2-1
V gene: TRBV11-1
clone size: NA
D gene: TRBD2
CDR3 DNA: TGTGCCAGCAGCTTATGGAGGAGTGGCGGGGGGAATGAGCAGTTCTTC
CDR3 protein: CASSLWRSGGGNEQFF

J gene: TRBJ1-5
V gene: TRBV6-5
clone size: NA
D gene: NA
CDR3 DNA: TGTGCCAGCAGCCCGGGACGGAGCAATCAGCCCCAGCATTTT
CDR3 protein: CASSPGRSNQPQHF

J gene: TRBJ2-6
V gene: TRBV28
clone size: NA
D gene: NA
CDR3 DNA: TGTGCCAGCAGTTTAAGGCTCTCTGGGGCCAACGTCCTGACTTTC
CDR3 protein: CASSLRLSGANVLTF

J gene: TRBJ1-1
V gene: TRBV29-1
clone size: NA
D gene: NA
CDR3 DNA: TGCAGCGTTGAGATGGGCCGAGCGAACACTGAAGCTTTCTTT
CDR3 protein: CSVEMGRANTEAFF

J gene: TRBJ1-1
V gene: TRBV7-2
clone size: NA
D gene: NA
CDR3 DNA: TGTGCCAGCAGCTTAGTGTTTGCCAGGAACACTGAAGCTTTCTTT
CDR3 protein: CASSLVFARNTEAFF

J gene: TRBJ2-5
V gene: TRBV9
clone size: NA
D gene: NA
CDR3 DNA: TGTGCCAGCAGCGTAGTGCAGGGTAACCAAGAGACCCAGTACTTC
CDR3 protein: CASSVVQGNQETQYF

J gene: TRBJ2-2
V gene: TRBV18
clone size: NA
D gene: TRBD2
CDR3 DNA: TGTGCCAGCTCACCCTCGGGAGGGGACACCGGGGAGCTGTTTTTT
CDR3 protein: CASSPSGGDTGELFF

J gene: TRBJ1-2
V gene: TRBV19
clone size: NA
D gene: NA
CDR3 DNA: TGTGCCAGTAGGGAAAGCAGGGGACGCTATGGCTACACCTTC
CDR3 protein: CASRESRGRYGYTF

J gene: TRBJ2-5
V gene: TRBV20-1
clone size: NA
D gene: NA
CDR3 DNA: TGCAGTGGACCCCTCCAAGAGACCCAGTACTTC
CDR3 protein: CSGPLQETQYF

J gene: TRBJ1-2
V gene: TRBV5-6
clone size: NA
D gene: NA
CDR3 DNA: TGTGCCAGCAGCTTGGGGGACTACTATGGCTACACCTTC
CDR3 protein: CASSLGDYYGYTF